These T cell receptor beta chains were read from a single sample in a study of T cell repertoires in aging, cancer and after chemotherapy. From the multiplex PCR reads, TCRdb called clonotypes with MiXCR, one entry per CDR3 protein. Of over a thousand distinct CDR3 sequences in the sample, 22% are singletons; the top ten hold 45% to 50%. The sequencing sample was made of blood. The receptors were gathered from a human donor with a solid tumor. Each CDR3 is given with its conserved first and last residue. The order of the fields is J gene, V gene, clone size, D gene, CDR3 DNA, CDR3 protein. D genes are given only for firm matches. Where a row states a size, it is once, few, many or the class of an expanded clone; other rows omit it.

J: TRBJ1-2
V: TRBV12-3/TRBV12-4
size: medium-sized
D: TRBD1
DNA: TGTGCCAGCAGATCCCAGGGGGAAGGCTATGGCTACACCTTC
CDR3: CASRSQGEGYGYTF

J: TRBJ2-3
V: TRBV24-1
size: medium-sized
D: TRBD1
DNA: TGTGCCACCAGTGATCTGACAGGGGATGGGACAGATACGCAGTATTTT
CDR3: CATSDLTGDGTDTQYF

J: TRBJ2-1
V: TRBV6-5
size: -
D: TRBD2
DNA: TGTGCCAGCAGAGGAGCGGGGGTCTACAATGAGCAGTTCTTC
CDR3: CASRGAGVYNEQFF

J: TRBJ1-2
V: TRBV11-2
size: -
D: -
DNA: TGTGCCAGCAGCTTAGATATACCCCAGCTTGGGAACTATGGCTACACCTTC
CDR3: CASSLDIPQLGNYGYTF

J: TRBJ1-4
V: TRBV7-2
size: -
D: -
DNA: TGTGCCAGCAGCTTTACAGGAGTTAATGAAAAACTGTTTTTT
CDR3: CASSFTGVNEKLFF

J: TRBJ2-1
V: TRBV30
size: large
D: -
DNA: TGTGCCTGGAGTCCCCGGGGACGGAGTGGGAATGAGCAGTTCTTC
CDR3: CAWSPRGRSGNEQFF

J: TRBJ2-7
V: TRBV6-6
size: medium-sized
D: TRBD2
DNA: TGTGCCAGCAATCCCAGCGGGGGGGCCTACGAGCAGTACTTC
CDR3: CASNPSGGAYEQYF

J: TRBJ2-1
V: TRBV20-1
size: medium-sized
D: -
DNA: TGCAGTGCCGTGAGGAATGAGCAGTTCTTC
CDR3: CSAVRNEQFF

J: TRBJ2-3
V: TRBV29-1
size: -
D: TRBD1
DNA: TGCAGCGTTTACTCCGGGACAGGGGGGACAGATACGCAGTATTTT
CDR3: CSVYSGTGGTDTQYF

J: TRBJ1-1
V: TRBV5-1
size: few
D: -
DNA: TGCGCCAGCAGCTGGGGGGGGGGGAACACTGAAGCTTTCTTT
CDR3: CASSWGGGNTEAFF

J: TRBJ2-5
V: TRBV19
size: -
D: TRBD2
DNA: TGTGCCATTAGCGGGGGGCTCCAAGAGACCCAGTACTTC
CDR3: CAISGGLQETQYF

J: TRBJ2-3
V: TRBV18
size: medium-sized
D: -
DNA: TGTGCCAGCTCACCCGGCAGGAGCCCAGATACGCAGTATTTT
CDR3: CASSPGRSPDTQYF

J: TRBJ2-1
V: TRBV4-3
size: medium-sized
D: -
DNA: TGTGCCAGCAGCCAAGAGGGGAGGCCGCCCTACAATGAGCAGTTCTTC
CDR3: CASSQEGRPPYNEQFF

J: TRBJ1-5
V: TRBV7-6
size: medium-sized
D: -
DNA: TGTGCCAGCAGCTTAGTGTGGGGACCGAATCAGCCCCAGCATTTT
CDR3: CASSLVWGPNQPQHF